Below, 16 T cell receptor beta chains from the same sample are listed, as sequenced in a study of blood T cell repertoires in COVID-19. Repertoires were generated with immunoSEQ multiplex PCR, while TCRdb's copy carries only in-frame clones and drops some. The repertoire has 90,000 or so clones, roughly 89% of them found once; the top ten carry roughly 5%. The sequencing sample was made of peripheral blood. These receptor sequences come from a man between 60 and 75 years old with COVID-19, enrolled during active disease.

This chain uses TRBV19 with TRBJ2-1; 11 nucleotides line up with TRBD2. J gave up 13 bases and V 7 bases, and 6 bases lay outside the gene matches. Germline loops: CDR1 LNHDA, CDR2 SQIVND (reference sequence). The CDR3 sequence is 12 residues long. In DNA, the CDR3 is TGTGCCAGTACGCTAGCGGGAGGACCTCAGTTCTTC. This encodes CASTLAGGPQFF.

This chain connects TRBV12-3 or TRBV12-4 to TRBJ1-2; 9 nucleotides match TRBD1. The CDR3 has 13 residues. Germline trimming cut 5 bases from V and 7 bases from J; bases unmatched to any gene: 5. CDR3 residues: CASSAQGARGYTF. The CDR3 bases are TGTGCCAGCAGTGCACAGGGGGCGCGTGGCTACACCTTC.

V is TRBV28 and J is TRBJ1-6; TRBD1 aligns across 9 bases. V shed 4 bases, J shed 8 bases, and the junction held 12 bases outside the gene matches. Germline loops: CDR1 MDHEN, CDR2 SYDVKM. The CDR3 consists of 17 residues. This CDR3 is CASSSLPPGQGYSPLHF. The CDR3 DNA reads TGTGCCAGCAGTTCCCTTCCTCCGGGACAGGGATATTCACCCCTCCACTTT.

The DNA of the CDR3 is TGTGCCAGCAGCAGGGGACAGGGGGCCGGTGCTAACTATGGCTACACCTTC. Protein: CASSRGQGAGANYGYTF. The chain has TRBV11-3 and TRBJ1-2; 12 positions agree with TRBD1. J gave up 0 bases and V 5 bases, and 7 bases lay outside the gene matches. The CDR3 length is 17 residues. Germline V gene data show CDR1 as SGHNT and CDR2 as YENEEA.

The rearrangement links TRBV5-5 to TRBJ1-3; D is perhaps TRBD1 (6 bases). The CDR3 is 13 amino acids. Germline assignment: CDR1 SGHKS and CDR2 YYEKEE (reference sequence). V was trimmed by 2 bases and J by 4 bases, leaving 7 bases between them. This CDR3 reads CASSLTGGNTIYF. CDR3 coding DNA: TGTGCCAGCAGCTTAACAGGGGGAAACACCATATATTTT.

The chain carries TRBV5-1 and TRBJ2-7; no definite D call. Germline V gene data show CDR1 as SGHRS and CDR2 as YFSETQ. V was pared by 2 bases and J by 4 bases, with 13 bases between. The CDR3 covers 14 residues. CDR3 sequence (DNA): TGCGCCAGCAGCTTCACAACAGCAACGTACGAGCAGTACTTC. Translation: CASSFTTATYEQYF.

The rearrangement uses TRBV11-2 and TRBJ1-4; D is possibly TRBD1 (6 bases). V was shortened by 9 bases and J by 2 bases, with 19 bases between the two germline ends. The CDR3 consists of 16 residues. From germline, CDR1 is SGHAT and CDR2 FQNNGV. The CDR3 protein is CASQTGTSGTNEKLFF. In DNA form, the CDR3 reads TGTGCCAGTCAGACCGGGACATCTGGGACTAATGAAAAACTGTTTTTT. Supplemented by reference TRBV11-2 and TRBJ1-4, the full variable domain reads EAGVAQSPRYKIIEKRQSVAFWCNPISGHATLYWYQQILGQGPKLLIQFQNNGVVDDSQLPKDRFSAERLKGVDSTLKIQPAKLEDSAVYLCASQTGTSGTNEKLFFGSGTQLSVL.

The chain has TRBV10-2 and TRBJ1-3; TRBD1 is a possible D gene (6 bases). The V gene lost 8 bases and the J gene lost 0 bases, with 11 bases spanning the gap. CDR3 length: 14 residues. Germline CDR1 WSHSY, CDR2 SAAADI. The CDR3 is CASHGQSSGNTIYF. For the CDR3, the DNA is TGCGCCAGCCATGGACAGAGCTCTGGAAACACCATATATTTT.

The chain combines TRBV2 with TRBJ1-2; TRBD1 matches at 8 bases. The CDR3 extends over 14 amino acids. Per germline, CDR1 SNHLY and CDR2 FYNNEI. Trimming took 1 base from V and 4 from J; bases not matched to a gene: 2. The CDR3 bases are TGTGCCAGCAGTGAAGACAGGGGGTCCTATGGCTACACCTTC. It translates to CASSEDRGSYGYTF.

The V and J genes are TRBV18 and TRBJ1-2; 9 bases match TRBD1. There are 15 residues in the CDR3. V was clipped by 0 bases and J by 8 bases; unmatched bases: 7. Germline assignment: CDR1 KGHSH and CDR2 LQKENI. Written as DNA, the CDR3 is TGTGCCAGCTCACCACCGGGACAGGGACGTGACGGCTACACCTTC. Its translation is CASSPPGQGRDGYTF.

The chain uses TRBV6-5 and TRBJ1-6; D remains ambiguous. Trimming took 4 bases from V and 10 from J, leaving 14 bases between them. CDR3 length: 14 residues. Looked up from germline, CDR1 is MNHEY and CDR2 is SVGAGI. The chain's CDR3 is CASSWTGSRSPLHF. In nucleotides, the CDR3 is TGTGCCAGCAGTTGGACGGGAAGTCGGTCACCCCTCCACTTT.

The chain combines TRBV6-5 with TRBJ2-7; D is unclear. Germline V gene data show CDR1 as MNHEY and CDR2 as SVGAGI. V gave up 6 bases and J gave up 8 bases, with 17 bases separating them. This CDR3 spans 13 amino acids. CDR3 nucleotide sequence: TGTGCCAGCAGGTTCCAGGTCGACCGACAGCAGTACTTC. This codes for CASRFQVDRQQYF.

V is TRBV5-1 and J is TRBJ1-2; TRBD1 matches 9 bases. J was trimmed by 3 bases and V by 4 bases; bases with no gene match: 7. The CDR3 loop spans 15 amino acids. Germline V lookup: CDR1 SGHRS, CDR2 YFSETQ. CDR3 loop: CASSPGQGRYYGYTF. The CDR3 coding sequence is TGCGCCAGCAGCCCCGGACAGGGGAGATACTATGGCTACACCTTC.

In nucleotides, the CDR3 is TGTGCCACCCTTGAGGGATCCTACAATGAGCAGTTCTTC. Translating gives CATLEGSYNEQFF. V usage is TRBV19 and J usage is TRBJ2-1, with D perhaps TRBD2 (5 bases). V gave up 10 bases and J gave up 1 base, with 11 bases separating them. Germline V gene data show CDR1 as LNHDA and CDR2 as SQIVND (reference sequence). This CDR3 comprises 13 residues.

The chain recombines TRBV25-1 with TRBJ2-1; 9 bases fit TRBD2. Germline values: CDR1 MGHDK, CDR2 SYGVNS. The V and J ends lost 8 bases and 6 bases, in that order; junction bases with no gene match: 5. CDR3 length: 13 residues. CDR3 nucleotides: TGTGCCAGCGGATTAGCGGGAGCCAATGAGCAGTTCTTC. This sequence encodes CASGLAGANEQFF. The entire variable domain, with the rest obtained from reference TRBV25-1 and TRBJ2-1, is as follows: EADIYQTPRYLVIGTGKKITLECSQTMGHDKMYWYQQDPGMELHLIHYSYGVNSTEKGDLSSESTVSRIRTEHFPLTLESARPSHTSQYLCASGLAGANEQFFGPGTRLTVL.

The rearrangement uses TRBV5-5 and TRBJ1-4, with D unresolved. This CDR3 contains 13 residues. Trimming took 3 bases from V and 8 from J, leaving 11 bases between them. Germline V lookup: CDR1 SGHKS, CDR2 YYEKEE (reference sequence). CDR3 loop: CASSSPVGEKLFF. DNA of the CDR3: TGTGCCAGCAGCTCACCAGTCGGGGAAAAACTGTTTTTT.